This T cell receptor beta chain derives from a study of Siglec-9 on CD8 T cells in melanoma. This clone appeared once. TCRdb's copy holds only in-frame clones and misses some; the assay was immunoSEQ multiplex PCR. The repertoire holds 36,000 or so clones, with around 82% as singletons. Looked up from germline, CDR1 is SGHDT and CDR2 is YYEEEE. The CDR3 spans 15 residues. V trimming: 0 bases; J trimming: 1 base; junction bases outside the gene matches: 4. The genes are TRBV5-6 and TRBJ2-7; 7 positions agree with TRBD1. The TCR comes from a human donor in good health. The material sequenced was Siglec-9- CD8+ T cells sorted from blood. In DNA form, the CDR3 reads TGTGCCAGCAGCTTGGGTGCGACAGGGTCCTACGAGCAGTACTTC. Translated: CASSLGATGSYEQYF.